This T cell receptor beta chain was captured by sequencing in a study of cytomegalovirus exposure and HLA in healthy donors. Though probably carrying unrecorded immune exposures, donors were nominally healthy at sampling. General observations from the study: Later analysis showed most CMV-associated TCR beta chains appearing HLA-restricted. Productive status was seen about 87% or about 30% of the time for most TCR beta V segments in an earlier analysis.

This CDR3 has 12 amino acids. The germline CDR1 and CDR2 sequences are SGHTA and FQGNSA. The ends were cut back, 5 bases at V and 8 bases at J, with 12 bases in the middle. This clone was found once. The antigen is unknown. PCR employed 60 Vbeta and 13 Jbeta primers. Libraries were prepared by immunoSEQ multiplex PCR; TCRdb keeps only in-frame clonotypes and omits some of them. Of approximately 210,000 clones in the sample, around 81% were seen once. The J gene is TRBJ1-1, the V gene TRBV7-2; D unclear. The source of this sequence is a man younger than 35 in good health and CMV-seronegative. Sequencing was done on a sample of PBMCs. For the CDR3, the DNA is TGTGCCAGCAGCCCCTACGATTCAGAAGCTTTCTTT. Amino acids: CASSPYDSEAFF. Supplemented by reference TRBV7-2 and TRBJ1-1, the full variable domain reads GAGVSQSPSNKVTEKGKDVELRCDPISGHTALYWYRQSLGQGLEFLIYFQGNSAPDKSGLPSDRFSAERTGGSVSTLTIQRTQQEDSAVYLCASSPYDSEAFFGQGTRLTVV.